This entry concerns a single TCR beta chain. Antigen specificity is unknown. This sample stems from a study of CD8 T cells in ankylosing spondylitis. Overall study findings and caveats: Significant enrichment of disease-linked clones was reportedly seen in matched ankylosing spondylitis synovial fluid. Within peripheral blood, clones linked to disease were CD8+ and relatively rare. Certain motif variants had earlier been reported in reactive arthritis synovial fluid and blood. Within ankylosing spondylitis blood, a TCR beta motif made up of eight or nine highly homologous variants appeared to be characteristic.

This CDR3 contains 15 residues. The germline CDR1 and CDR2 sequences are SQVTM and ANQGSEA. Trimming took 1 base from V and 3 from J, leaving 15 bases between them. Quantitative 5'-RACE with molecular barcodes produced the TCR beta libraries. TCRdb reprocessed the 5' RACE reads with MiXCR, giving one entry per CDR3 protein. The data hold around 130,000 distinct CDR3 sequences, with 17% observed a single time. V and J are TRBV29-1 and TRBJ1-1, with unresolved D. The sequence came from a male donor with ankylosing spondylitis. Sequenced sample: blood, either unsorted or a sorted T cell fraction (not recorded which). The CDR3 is CSVEAAQKVYTEAFF. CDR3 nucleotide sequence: TGCAGCGTTGAAGCGGCCCAGAAGGTATACACTGAAGCTTTCTTT.